The 20 T cell receptor beta chains below were found in one sample sequenced in a study of regulatory T cells in long-lasting Graves disease. Stated time point: newly diagnosed GD, antithyroid drugs for less than 3 months. Extracted PBMC RNA gave rise to the TCR library. Construction of TCR beta libraries relied on iRepertoire HTBI primers and on Arm-PCR targeting CDR3 regions. TCRdb analysed the multiplex PCR reads with MiXCR anew, one entry per CDR3 protein. Of 350,000 to 550,000 distinct CDR3 sequences listed, 13% to 15% were seen once; the top ten hold around a sixth. The same data also went into a second study, on T cells in Graves' hyperthyroidism and ophthalmopathy.

The sample here was peripheral blood mononuclear cells (PBMCs), taken at new diagnosis, from a patient treated with antithyroid drugs. These receptors were obtained from a woman in her forties or fifties with Graves disease.

This clonotype was observed a handful of times. The chain links TRBV30 to TRBJ2-1; the D gene is possibly TRBD2 (6 bases). CDR3 length equals 14 residues. V dropped 0 bases and J dropped 6 bases, with 12 bases sitting between them. The germline V gene encodes CDR1 GTSNPN and CDR2 SVGIG (reference sequence). As DNA, the CDR3 is TGTGCCTGGAGTGTAGGGCTAGCGCGCAATGAGCAGTTCTTC. Translation gives CAWSVGLARNEQFF.

The chain employs TRBV12-3 or TRBV12-4 and TRBJ2-2; 9 nucleotides match TRBD1. J gave up 4 bases and V 7 bases, and 7 bases lay outside the gene matches. This CDR3 spans 15 amino acids. Written as DNA, the CDR3 is TGTGCCAGCACTTCCGGGACAGGGAGCACCGGGGAGCTGTTTTTT. The encoded protein is CASTSGTGSTGELFF.

This clonotype showed up many times. The chain joins TRBV12-5 to TRBJ2-1; D might be TRBD1 or TRBD2, each matching 6 bases. Germline-derived CDR1 and CDR2 are LGHNT and FRNRAP. Trimming removed 6 bases at V and 3 bases at J, with 18 bases between. The CDR3 contains 16 residues. The CDR3 DNA sequence: TGTGCTAGTGGACCCGAGGGGGGCCCCCTCTACAATGAGCAGTTCTTC. It yields the protein CASGPEGGPLYNEQFF.

This clonotype appeared a few times. A much larger clone lies a single base off, so this may be a read error. The J gene is TRBJ1-4, the V gene TRBV7-8; TRBD1 aligns across 7 bases. The germline V gene has CDR1 SGHVS and CDR2 FQNEAQ. The CDR3 extends over 14 amino acids. Written as DNA, the CDR3 is TGTGCCAGCAGCCCGGTACAGGGGATTGAAGAACTGTTTTTT. Its protein product is CASSPVQGIEELFF.

This clonotype was found many times. The chain combines TRBV4-1 with TRBJ2-7; D uncertain. The CDR3 has 15 amino acids. Germline CDR1 MGHRA, CDR2 YSYEKL. Trimming took off 1 base at V and 3 bases at J, with 13 bases between the two ends. The CDR3 DNA follows: TGCGCCAGCAGCCAAGTTCAGGCCGGAGACTACGAGCAGTACTTC. Translation: CASSQVQAGDYEQYF.

At least ten counts were recorded for this clonotype. The V and J genes are TRBV11-2 and TRBJ2-1; D possibly corresponds to TRBD2 (6 bases). V was pared by 0 bases and J by 10 bases, with 19 bases between. This CDR3 comprises 16 residues. The germline V gene has CDR1 SGHAT and CDR2 FQNNGV. CDR3 loop: CASSLDPAPGLQEQFF. CDR3 nucleotide sequence: TGTGCCAGCAGCTTAGATCCCGCTCCGGGACTCCAAGAGCAGTTCTTC.

Many counts were recorded for this clonotype. CDR3 in DNA: TGTGCCAGCAGCCTTACCCGGACAGAAGAGACCCAGTACTTC. Translating it yields CASSLTRTEETQYF. The V and J genes are TRBV7-2 and TRBJ2-5; TRBD1 might be the D (6 bases). Germline V gives CDR1 SGHTA, CDR2 FQGNSA. This CDR3 is built from 14 residues. Trimming left V 5 bases short and J 3 bases short, with 13 bases between.

In its sample, this clonotype was seen many times. The chain recombines TRBV12-3 or TRBV12-4 with TRBJ1-5; D is perhaps TRBD1 (6 bases). V lost 6 bases, J lost 1 base, and 13 bases lay in between. This CDR3 region has 15 residues. The CDR3 sequence is CASSPRGGSNQPQHF. The CDR3 nucleotides read TGTGCCAGCAGCCCCAGGGGAGGGAGCAATCAGCCCCAGCATTTT.

This clonotype was seen a handful of times. The gene calls are TRBV5-1 and TRBJ1-2, with 10 nucleotides matching TRBD1. The CDR3 has 15 amino acids. The ends lost 3 bases at V and 4 bases at J; junction bases unmatched: 6. Per germline, CDR1 SGHRS and CDR2 YFSETQ. The CDR3 spells CASSSGQGGTYGYTF. CDR3 coding DNA: TGCGCCAGCAGCTCCGGACAGGGGGGAACCTATGGCTACACCTTC.

This clonotype was counted many times. The chain links TRBV7-3 to TRBJ2-1, with D tentatively TRBD1 or TRBD2 (6 bases each). Matching the DNA end better, TRBJ2-5 makes the J call doubtful. CDR1 is SGHTA, CDR2 FQGTGA, per germline. The CDR3 runs 15 residues. CDR3 DNA: TGTGCCAGCAGCCCCCAAGGGGGACTTCAAGAGACCCAGTACTTC. It specifies CASSPQGGLQETQYF.

This sequence joins TRBV30 and TRBJ1-1; D gene ambiguous. V was trimmed by 3 bases and J by 4 bases, leaving 9 bases between them. The CDR3 totals 12 residues. Per the germline V gene, CDR1 is GTSNPN and CDR2 is SVGIG (reference sequence). The CDR3 sequence is CAWSASGTEAFF. CDR3 nucleotides: TGTGCCTGGAGCGCTTCCGGCACTGAAGCTTTCTTT.

Concerning this clonotype itself: It may be a read error: a sequence one base away is much more abundant. This chain uses TRBV28 with TRBJ2-3; TRBD1 is a possible D gene (6 bases). The germline CDR1 and CDR2 sequences are MDHEN and SYDVKM. The CDR3 sequence is 13 residues long. The CDR3 nucleotides are TGTGCCACCACAGGGAGCGGCACAGATACGCGGTATTTT. Protein: CATTGSGTDTRYF.

This clonotype occurred many times. The gene calls are TRBV5-1 and TRBJ2-3; D might be TRBD2 (5 bases). The V end was cut by 1 base, the J end by 5 bases, with 11 bases between. CDR1 SGHRS and CDR2 YFSETQ come from the germline V gene. CDR3 length equals 14 residues. CDR3 sequence (DNA): TGCGCCAGCAGCTTGCAAGCGGTACAAGATACGCAGTATTTT. This encodes CASSLQAVQDTQYF.

In its sample, this clonotype was seen many times. This chain joins TRBV7-9 and TRBJ1-2, with unresolved D. The CDR3 is 15 residues long. Germline assignment: CDR1 SEHNR and CDR2 FQNEAQ (reference sequence). Between the trimmed V and J ends, which lost 0 bases and 2 bases, there was a span of 10 bases. CDR3 in amino acids: CASSLAAATNYGYTF. The CDR3 nucleotides are TGTGCCAGCAGCTTAGCGGCAGCGACCAACTATGGCTACACCTTC.

The CDR3 region is CASSYSDRGLPGELFF. Here the CDR3 DNA reads TGTGCCAGCAGTTACTCGGACAGGGGGCTTCCCGGGGAGCTGTTTTTT. The genes are TRBV6-2 or TRBV6-3 and TRBJ2-2; 11 nucleotides line up with TRBD1. Trimming removed 0 bases from V and 6 bases from J; junction bases left unmatched: 3. This CDR3 has 16 amino acids. Germline CDR1 MNHEY, CDR2 SVGEGT.

This clonotype was recorded many times. The chain uses TRBV29-1 and TRBJ2-2; 9 positions match TRBD1. The CDR3 has 14 residues. J gave up 5 bases and V 6 bases, and 7 bases lay outside the gene matches. Germline CDR1 and CDR2: SQVTM and ANQGSEA. Here the CDR3 reads CSVRQGVATGELFF. The DNA for the CDR3 is TGCAGCGTCCGACAGGGGGTGGCAACCGGGGAGCTGTTTTTT.

The chain uses TRBV29-1 and TRBJ2-7; D gene uncertain. The germline gives CDR1 SQVTM, CDR2 ANQGSEA. Trimming shortened V by 4 bases and J by 6 bases, and 10 bases separated the two germline ends. The CDR3 loop spans 11 amino acids. CDR3 amino acids: CSVGPGSEQYF. The CDR3 DNA sequence: TGCAGCGTTGGACCGGGCAGCGAGCAGTACTTC.

The genes are TRBV9 and TRBJ1-4; the match to TRBD1 covers 8 bases. Trimming took 2 bases from V and 5 from J; bases not matched to a gene: 5. This CDR3 has 15 amino acids. Germline V gene lookup returns CDR1 SGDLS and CDR2 YYNGEE. The CDR3 reads CASSVGDRLNEKLFF. In nucleotides, the CDR3 is TGTGCCAGCAGCGTTGGGGACAGGTTGAATGAAAAACTGTTTTTT.

The sample holds many counts of this clonotype. This chain joins TRBV30 and TRBJ2-1, with 7 bases that match TRBD2. With 3 bases clipped from V and 3 bases from J, the junction kept 2 bases outside the gene matches. Germline V lookup: CDR1 GTSNPN, CDR2 SVGIG (reference sequence). The CDR3 runs 13 residues. The CDR3 loop is CAWSLAVYNEQFF. The CDR3, as DNA: TGTGCCTGGAGCCTAGCGGTCTACAATGAGCAGTTCTTC.

This clonotype was counted a few times. This rearrangement joins TRBV4-1 to TRBJ1-2; no clear D. Deletions cut 0 bases from V and 0 bases from J, with 23 bases between. Germline V gene sequence: CDR1 MGHRA, CDR2 YSYEKL. This CDR3 spans 20 amino acids. CDR3 sequence: CASSQDRIRVGPPPNYGYTF. The CDR3 DNA reads as TGCGCCAGCAGCCAAGATCGGATTCGCGTGGGCCCCCCACCTAACTATGGCTACACCTTC.